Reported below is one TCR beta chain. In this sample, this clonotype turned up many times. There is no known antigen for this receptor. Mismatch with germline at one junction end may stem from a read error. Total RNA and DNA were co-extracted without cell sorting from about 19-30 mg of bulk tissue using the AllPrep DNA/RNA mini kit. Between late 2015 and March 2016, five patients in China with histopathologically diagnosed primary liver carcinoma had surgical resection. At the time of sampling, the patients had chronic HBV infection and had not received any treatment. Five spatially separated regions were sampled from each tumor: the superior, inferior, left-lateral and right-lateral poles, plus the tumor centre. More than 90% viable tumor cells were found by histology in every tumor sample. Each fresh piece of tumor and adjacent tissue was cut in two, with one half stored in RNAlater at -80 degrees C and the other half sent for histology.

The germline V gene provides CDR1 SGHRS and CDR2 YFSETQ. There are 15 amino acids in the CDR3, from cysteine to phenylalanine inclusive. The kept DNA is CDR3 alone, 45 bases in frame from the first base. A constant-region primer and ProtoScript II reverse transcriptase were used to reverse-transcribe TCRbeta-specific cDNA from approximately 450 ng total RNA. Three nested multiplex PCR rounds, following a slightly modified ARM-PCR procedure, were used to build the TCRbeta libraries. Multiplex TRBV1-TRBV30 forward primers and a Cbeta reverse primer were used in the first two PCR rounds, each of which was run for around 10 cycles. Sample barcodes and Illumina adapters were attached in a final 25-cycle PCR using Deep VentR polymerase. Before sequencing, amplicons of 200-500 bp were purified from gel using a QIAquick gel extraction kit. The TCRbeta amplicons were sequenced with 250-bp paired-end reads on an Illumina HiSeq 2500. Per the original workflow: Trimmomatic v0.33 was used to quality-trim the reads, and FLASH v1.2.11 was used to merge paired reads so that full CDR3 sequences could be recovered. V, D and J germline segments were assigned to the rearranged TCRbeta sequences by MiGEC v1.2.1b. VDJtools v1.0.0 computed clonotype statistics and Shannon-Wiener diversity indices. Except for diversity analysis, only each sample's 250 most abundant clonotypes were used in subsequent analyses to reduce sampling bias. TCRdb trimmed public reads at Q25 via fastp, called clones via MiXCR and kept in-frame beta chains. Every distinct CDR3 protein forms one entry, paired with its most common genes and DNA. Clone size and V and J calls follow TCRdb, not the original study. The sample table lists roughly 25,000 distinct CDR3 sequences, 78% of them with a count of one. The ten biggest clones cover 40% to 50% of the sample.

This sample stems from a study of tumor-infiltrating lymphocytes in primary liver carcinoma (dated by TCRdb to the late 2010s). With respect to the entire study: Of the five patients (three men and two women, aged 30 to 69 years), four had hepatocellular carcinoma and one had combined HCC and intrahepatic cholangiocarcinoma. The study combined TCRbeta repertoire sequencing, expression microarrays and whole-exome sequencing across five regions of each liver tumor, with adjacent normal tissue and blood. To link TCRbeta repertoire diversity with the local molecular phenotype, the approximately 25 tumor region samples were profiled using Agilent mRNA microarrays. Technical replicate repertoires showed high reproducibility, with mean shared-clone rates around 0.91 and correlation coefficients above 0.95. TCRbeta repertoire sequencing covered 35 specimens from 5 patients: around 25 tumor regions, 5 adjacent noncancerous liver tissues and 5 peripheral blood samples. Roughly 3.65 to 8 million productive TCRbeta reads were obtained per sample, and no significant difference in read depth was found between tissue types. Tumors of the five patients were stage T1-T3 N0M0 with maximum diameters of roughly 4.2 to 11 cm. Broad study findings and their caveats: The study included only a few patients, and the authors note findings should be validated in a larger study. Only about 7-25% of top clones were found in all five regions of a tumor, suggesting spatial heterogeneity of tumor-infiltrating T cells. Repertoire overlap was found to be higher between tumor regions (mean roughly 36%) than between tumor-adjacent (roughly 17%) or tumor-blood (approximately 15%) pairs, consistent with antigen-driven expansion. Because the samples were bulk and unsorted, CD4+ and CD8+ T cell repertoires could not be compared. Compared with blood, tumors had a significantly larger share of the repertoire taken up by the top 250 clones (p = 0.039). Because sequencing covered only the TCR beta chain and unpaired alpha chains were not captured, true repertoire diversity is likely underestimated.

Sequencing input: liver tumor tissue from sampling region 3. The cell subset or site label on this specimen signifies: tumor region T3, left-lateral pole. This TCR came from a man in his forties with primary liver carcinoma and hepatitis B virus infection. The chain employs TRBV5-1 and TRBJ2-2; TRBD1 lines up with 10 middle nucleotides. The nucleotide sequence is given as TGCGCCAGTACCTGGACAGGGGGGAACACCGGGGAGCTGCTTTTT. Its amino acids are CASTWTGGNTGELLF.